These 31 T cell receptor beta chains came from one sample sequenced in a study of blood T cell repertoires in COVID-19. Profiled with immunoSEQ multiplex PCR; TCRdb holds only in-frame clones, not every one. The sample yields about 110,000 clones, around 88% seen once. Sequencing was performed on peripheral blood. These TCRs come from a man aged 45 to 65 with active or convalescent COVID-19.

The rearrangement uses TRBV19 and TRBJ2-1; 10 nucleotides line up with TRBD1. V lost 4 bases and J lost 8; bases outside the gene matches: 8. The CDR3 sequence is 15 residues long. Germline values: CDR1 LNHDA, CDR2 SQIVND (reference sequence). CDR3 region: CASSRTGTGVDEQFF. CDR3 nucleotides: TGTGCCAGTAGTAGGACCGGGACAGGGGTTGATGAGCAGTTCTTC.

This clone was observed once. The V call is TRBV19, the J call TRBJ1-4, with 7 bases fitting TRBD1. Germline lookup yields CDR1 LNHDA and CDR2 SQIVND (reference sequence). This CDR3 spans 14 amino acids. V was pared by 3 bases and J by 8 bases, with 6 bases of the junction left unmatched. The CDR3 reads CASSIRQGDEKLFF. The CDR3 DNA is TGTGCCAGTAGTATCCGACAGGGAGACGAAAAACTGTTTTTT.

The chain links TRBV5-1 to TRBJ2-7; 9 positions match TRBD2. This CDR3 has 15 amino acids. With V trimmed by 4 bases and J by 1 base, 6 bases remained unmatched. Germline-derived CDR1 and CDR2 are SGHRS and YFSETQ. The CDR3 region is CASSKTSGVSYEQYF. CDR3 coding DNA: TGCGCCAGCAGCAAGACTAGCGGAGTTTCCTACGAGCAGTACTTC.

CDR3 DNA: TGTGCCAGCAGCTCGGACAGGAATGAGCAGTACTTC. It is translated as CASSSDRNEQYF. This chain links TRBV7-9 with TRBJ2-7; 7 positions match TRBD1. V lost 4 bases to trimming and J lost 7 bases; unmatched junction nucleotides: 4. The CDR3 runs 12 residues. The germline CDR1 and CDR2 sequences are SEHNR and FQNEAQ (reference sequence).

This chain links TRBV6-5 with TRBJ1-1; D perhaps matches TRBD1 (6 bases). The CDR3 consists of 13 residues. Germline CDR1 reads MNHEY; CDR2 reads SVGAGI. V gave up 6 bases and J gave up 4 bases, with 12 bases separating them. CDR3 in DNA: TGTGCCAGCAGGGGGGCAGGGACCACTGAAGCTTTCTTT. Protein sequence: CASRGAGTTEAFF.

The chain combines TRBV11-2 with TRBJ2-6; the D gene is possibly TRBD1 (6 bases). The CDR3 spans 16 residues. Germline V gene sequence: CDR1 SGHAT, CDR2 FQNNGV. V lost 5 bases and J 4 bases, leaving 15 bases between the germline ends. The CDR3 DNA reads TGTGCCAGCAGCCTGCTGTGGGGGCCAGGGGCCAACGTCCTGACTTTC. Its translation: CASSLLWGPGANVLTF.

The gene calls are TRBV27 and TRBJ1-2; D is perhaps TRBD1 (6 bases). CDR3 length: 13 residues. Germline CDR1 and CDR2: MNHEY and SMNVEV (reference sequence). Trimming removed 2 bases from V and 6 bases from J, with 10 bases in between. For the CDR3, the DNA is TGTGCCAGCAGTTTAGGCAGGGGTGATGGCTACACCTTC. Amino acids: CASSLGRGDGYTF.

This chain joins TRBV28 and TRBJ2-7; TRBD1 agrees at 12 bases. The germline CDR1 and CDR2 sequences are MDHEN and SYDVKM. With V trimmed by 6 bases and J by 4 bases, 4 bases remained unmatched. The CDR3 consists of 14 residues. CDR3 sequence reads: CASRGQGALYEQYF. In DNA form, the CDR3 reads TGTGCCAGCAGGGGACAGGGGGCTCTATACGAGCAGTACTTC.

The chain recombines TRBV29-1 with TRBJ2-1, with TRBD1 matching 7 bases. Per germline, CDR1 SQVTM and CDR2 ANQGSEA. This CDR3 is 17 amino acids long. The trim removed 6 bases at V and 0 bases at J, leaving 14 bases unmatched. The CDR3 DNA reads as TGCAGCGTGGCCGGGACAGAAAAAATCTCCTCCTACAATGAGCAGTTCTTC. Translated: CSVAGTEKISSYNEQFF.

J is TRBJ2-7 and V is TRBV5-1; D is undetermined. The CDR3 contains 13 residues. Germline V CDR1 and CDR2: SGHRS, YFSETQ. V was clipped by 0 bases and J by 5 bases, with 9 bases between them. CDR3 DNA sequence: TGCGCCAGCAGCTTGGATAGCACCCACGAGCAGTACTTC. It specifies CASSLDSTHEQYF.

The chain links TRBV28 to TRBJ1-4; TRBD1 is a possible D gene (6 bases). The CDR3 is 16 amino acids. Trimming stripped 6 bases from V and 7 bases from J, with 21 bases between. Germline-derived CDR1 and CDR2 are MDHEN and SYDVKM. Written as DNA, the CDR3 is TGTGCCAGCAGCTTCCTAGGAGGACAGATAGGTGAAAAACTGTTTTTT. Translation: CASSFLGGQIGEKLFF.

This clone was seen more than once but under ten times. The rearrangement links TRBV11-3 to TRBJ1-1, with no clear D. V dropped 1 base and J dropped 0 bases, with 3 bases sitting between them. The CDR3 runs 13 residues. The V gene's germline CDR1 is SGHNT and CDR2 YENEEA. The CDR3: CASSLGVNTEAFF. As DNA, the CDR3 is TGTGCCAGCAGCTTAGGAGTGAACACTGAAGCTTTCTTT.

The chain uses TRBV3-1 (or the pseudogene TRBV3-2) and TRBJ2-6; D gene unclear. Germline CDR1 is LGHDT and CDR2 is YNNKEL (reference sequence). The CDR3 totals 16 residues. Trimming took 4 bases from V and 0 from J, leaving 10 bases between them. CDR3 coding DNA: TGTGCCAGCAGCCCTCTTGACTCCTCTGGGGCCAACGTCCTGACTTTC. Amino acids: CASSPLDSSGANVLTF.

This chain links TRBV3-1 (or the pseudogene TRBV3-2) with TRBJ1-2; D perhaps matches TRBD1 (6 bases). This CDR3 comprises 14 residues. V lost 1 base to trimming and J lost 8 bases, with 14 bases between them. CDR1 and CDR2 (germline): LGHDT, YNNKEL (reference sequence). CDR3: CASSQAGQGLGYTF. For the CDR3, the DNA is TGTGCCAGCAGCCAAGCGGGACAAGGCCTCGGCTACACCTTC.

V and J are TRBV18 and TRBJ2-1; D is perhaps TRBD2 (5 bases). The germline gives CDR1 KGHSH, CDR2 LQKENI. This CDR3 comprises 13 residues. Between the trimmed V and J ends, which lost 3 bases and 8 bases, there was a span of 11 bases. The CDR3 loop is CASSPDSTDEQFF. The CDR3 DNA sequence: TGTGCCAGCTCACCGGACTCTACCGATGAGCAGTTCTTC.

This clone is a singleton in its sample. The chain employs TRBV19 and TRBJ1-5, with 8 bases fitting TRBD1. Germline loops: CDR1 LNHDA, CDR2 SQIVND (reference sequence). J gave up 2 bases and V 3 bases, and 6 bases lay outside the gene matches. The CDR3 is made up of 16 amino acids. CDR3 sequence reads: CASSIQGANGNQPQHF. CDR3 bases: TGTGCCAGTAGTATCCAGGGGGCCAACGGCAATCAGCCCCAGCATTTT.

This chain links TRBV13 with TRBJ2-3; TRBD2 might be the D (6 bases). Germline-derived CDR1 and CDR2 are PRHDT and FYEKMQ (reference sequence). The CDR3 loop spans 16 amino acids. The ends were cut back, 1 base at V and 0 bases at J, with 11 bases in the middle. Here the CDR3 reads CASSLAIAGSTDTQYF. The CDR3 DNA follows: TGTGCCAGCAGCTTAGCTATTGCGGGGAGCACAGATACGCAGTATTTT.

The rearrangement links TRBV19 to TRBJ2-7; 8 bases are shared with TRBD1. Germline loops: CDR1 LNHDA, CDR2 SQIVND (reference sequence). This CDR3 region has 13 residues. V was clipped by 4 bases and J by 5 bases; unmatched bases: 4. The CDR3 nucleotides read TGTGCCAGTAGTAGACAGGGGAGCCACGAGCAGTACTTC. Protein: CASSRQGSHEQYF.

This clone was observed once. This rearrangement joins TRBV5-1 to TRBJ2-3; 8 bases are shared with TRBD1. This CDR3 is built from 16 residues. Germline V gene lookup returns CDR1 SGHRS and CDR2 YFSETQ. V lost 0 bases and J lost 6; bases outside the gene matches: 9. The CDR3 DNA follows: TGCGCCAGCAGCTTGGGCGACAGGGGTCCCCAGGATACGCAGTATTTT. As protein: CASSLGDRGPQDTQYF.

V is TRBV21-1 and J is TRBJ2-1; the table names TRBD1, a call not compared with the DNA. TRBV21-1 is described as a pseudogene. The CDR3 totals 17 residues. For the CDR3, the DNA is TGTGCCAGCAGCAAATGGTCTAGGGACAGGAAAGTGAATGAGCAGTTCTTC. Amino acids: CASSKWSRDRKVNEQFF.

This clone was picked up one time. The V call is TRBV19, the J call TRBJ1-5; unclear D gene. This CDR3 contains 13 residues. Trimming shortened V by 1 base and J by 5 bases, and 6 bases separated the two germline ends. CDR1 is LNHDA and CDR2 is SQIVND in the germline V gene (reference sequence). The CDR3 sequence is CASSIAIYQPQHF. The CDR3 DNA sequence: TGTGCCAGTAGTATAGCTATTTATCAGCCCCAGCATTTT.

The chain links TRBV6-5 to TRBJ2-5, with 8 bases aligning to TRBD1. The CDR3 runs to 14 residues. V shed 8 bases and J 5 bases; nucleotides not matched to a gene: 10. The germline V gene has CDR1 MNHEY and CDR2 SVGAGI. The CDR3 DNA reads as TGTGCCAGCCTCCCAGGACAGGGAAGGGAGACCCAGTACTTC. It translates to CASLPGQGRETQYF.

The gene calls are TRBV4-3 and TRBJ1-2; 10 bases agree with TRBD1. The ends lost 2 bases at V and 8 bases at J; junction bases unmatched: 5. Germline CDR1 is LGHNA and CDR2 is YSLEER. The CDR3 runs to 14 residues. CDR3 nucleotides: TGCGCCAGCAGCCAACAAAGGGACAGGGGCGGCTACACCTTC. This translates into CASSQQRDRGGYTF.

This rearrangement joins TRBV10-3 to TRBJ1-5; D is undetermined. The CDR3 runs to 14 residues. Germline V lookup: CDR1 ENHRY, CDR2 SYGVKD. V gave up 6 bases and J gave up 4 bases, with 13 bases separating them. CDR3 DNA: TGTGCCATCAGAGATCCCCGGGAAAATCAGCCCCAGCATTTT. Translating it yields CAIRDPRENQPQHF.

This clone was picked up one time. V is TRBV19 and J is TRBJ1-5, with D possibly matching TRBD1 (6 bases). Trimming took off 6 bases at V and 3 bases at J, with 9 bases between the two ends. The CDR3 is made up of 13 amino acids. The V gene's germline CDR1 is LNHDA and CDR2 SQIVND (reference sequence). The CDR3 here is CASRTGLNQPQHF. CDR3 DNA: TGTGCCAGTAGGACAGGCCTCAATCAGCCCCAGCATTTT.

The J gene is TRBJ2-7, the V gene TRBV29-1; maybe TRBD1 (5 bases). V was clipped by 1 base and J by 0 bases, with 13 bases between them. CDR1 and CDR2 from the germline V gene are SQVTM and ANQGSEA. This CDR3 region has 15 residues. DNA of the CDR3: TGCAGCGTTGAAGTGGACACAGTGAGCTCCTACGAGCAGTACTTC. Protein product: CSVEVDTVSSYEQYF.

The chain joins TRBV30 to TRBJ1-2; D gene uncertain. The CDR3 is made up of 13 amino acids. Trimming pared 7 bases from V and 4 bases from J, leaving 16 bases between. The V gene's germline CDR1 is GTSNPN and CDR2 SVGIG (reference sequence). This CDR3 reads CASKPSSLYGYTF. The CDR3 bases are TGTGCCTCTAAACCTTCGAGCCTCTATGGCTACACCTTC.

This clone showed up just a few times. The rearrangement joins TRBV19 to TRBJ1-5; no clear D. CDR3 length equals 12 residues. CDR1 and CDR2 from the germline V gene are LNHDA and SQIVND (reference sequence). V was cut by 5 bases and J by 4 bases, with 6 bases left in between. Here the CDR3 DNA reads TGTGCCAGTAGTTGGGCAAATCAGCCCCAGCATTTT. The encoded protein is CASSWANQPQHF.

This clone was detected only a few times. The chain joins TRBV10-3 to TRBJ2-3; D is possibly TRBD1 (5 bases). V was pared by 8 bases and J by 5 bases, with 11 bases between. The CDR3 is 12 residues long. In germline, CDR1 is ENHRY, CDR2 SYGVKD. The CDR3 bases are TGTGCCATCTCGACAGACAGAGATACGCAGTATTTT. This encodes CAISTDRDTQYF.

This rearrangement joins TRBV19 to TRBJ1-1; 9 nucleotides agree with TRBD1. The length of the CDR3 is 14 residues. With V trimmed by 1 base and J by 7 bases, 4 bases remained unmatched. Germline V gene data show CDR1 as LNHDA and CDR2 as SQIVND (reference sequence). CDR3 coding DNA: TGTGCCAGTAGTATAGTGGGACAGGGATATGAAGCTTTCTTT. Translating it yields CASSIVGQGYEAFF.

CDR3 DNA: TGTGCCAGCTCAACCGGGACAGGGTCTTTCACCGGGGAGCTGTTTTTT. This codes for CASSTGTGSFTGELFF. The chain recombines TRBV18 with TRBJ2-2; 9 positions match TRBD1. CDR3 length equals 16 residues. V shed 5 bases, J shed 4 bases, and the junction held 8 bases outside the gene matches. CDR1 KGHSH and CDR2 LQKENI come from the germline V gene.